Listed below are T cell receptor beta chains from one sample, sequenced in a study of T cells in Graves' hyperthyroidism and ophthalmopathy. Each CDR3 protein gets one entry after TCRdb re-called the multiplex PCR reads with MiXCR. The sample shows some 570,000 distinct CDR3 sequences, roughly 15% of them seen only once. The sequenced sample was blood. The source is a woman aged 18-29 years with Graves' ophthalmopathy. The CDR3 runs from the conserved cysteine through the conserved F or W. A D gene is named only where the DNA matches it firmly. Size tells how often a clone was seen (once, few, many) or the class of an expanded clone, and some rows leave it out.

j_call v_call d_call clone_size cdr3_aa cdr3_nt
TRBJ2-5 TRBV6-2/TRBV6-3 . many CASSNRQETQYF TGTGCCAGCAGTAACAGACAAGAGACCCAGTACTTC
TRBJ2-1 TRBV2 . few CATHPGDTYNEQFF TGTGCCACCCACCCGGGGGACACTTACAATGAGCAGTTCTTC
TRBJ2-7 TRBV27 . many CASSWSYSYEQYF TGTGCCAGCAGTTGGTCGTACTCCTACGAGCAGTACTTC
TRBJ2-2 TRBV7-9 TRBD2 . CASSSTSGILIQGELFF TGTGCCAGCAGCTCTACTAGCGGGATTTTGATTCAGGGGGAGCTGTTTTTT
TRBJ2-3 TRBV5-1 TRBD2 many CASSGGSGSKSDTQYF TGCGCCAGCAGCGGGGGTAGCGGGAGTAAGTCAGATACGCAGTATTTT
TRBJ2-7 TRBV5-1 . few CASSLEWGTEEQYF TGCGCCAGCAGCTTGGAGTGGGGCACAGAGGAGCAGTACTTC
TRBJ2-3 TRBV5-1 TRBD2 few CAKTSSNTDTQYF TGCGCCAAGACTAGCAGCAACACAGATACGCAGTATTTT
TRBJ2-1 TRBV7-2 TRBD2 many CASSPGTSGSRVNEQFF TGTGCCAGCAGCCCTGGGACTAGCGGGAGTCGCGTCAATGAGCAGTTCTTC
TRBJ1-1 TRBV7-9 . many CASSSAGADTEAFF TGTGCCAGCAGCTCTGCAGGGGCAGACACTGAAGCTTTCTTT
TRBJ2-7 TRBV12-3/TRBV12-4 . many CASSSPETETYEQYF TGTGCCAGCAGTTCCCCCGAGACAGAGACCTACGAGCAGTACTTC
TRBJ2-3 TRBV5-1 . . CASSPAGRSTDTQYF TGCGCCAGCAGCCCGGCCGGCAGGAGCACAGATACGCAGTATTTT
TRBJ1-2 TRBV6-5 TRBD1 many CASSYTDDRGTGNGYTF TGTGCCAGCAGTTACACGGACGACAGGGGCACCGGTAATGGCTACACCTTC
TRBJ2-3 TRBV10-3 TRBD2 . CATLAGGRTDTQYF TGTGCCACCCTAGCGGGAGGAAGAACAGATACGCAGTATTTT
TRBJ1-6 TRBV30 TRBD1 . CAWSGPLGRDSNSPLHF TGTGCCTGGAGTGGACCCTTGGGCCGGGACAGTAATTCACCCCTCCACTTT
TRBJ1-3 TRBV10-3 . few CAISEASSSGNTIYF TGTGCCATCAGTGAGGCTAGTTCCTCTGGAAACACCATATATTTT
TRBJ1-1 TRBV11-2 . many CASSLGDNTEAFF TGTGCCAGCAGCTTAGGCGATAACACTGAAGCTTTCTTT
TRBJ2-5 TRBV2 . few CASSTGIQETQYF TGTGCCAGCAGTACAGGGATACAAGAGACCCAGTACTTC
TRBJ2-3 TRBV20-1 . many CSAGLAGTDTQYF TGCAGTGCTGGGTTAGCAGGGACAGATACGCAGTATTTT
TRBJ2-7 TRBV3-1 . many CASSQFQGGSSYEQYF TGTGCCAGCAGCCAATTCCAGGGAGGCAGCTCCTACGAGCAGTACTTC
TRBJ2-3 TRBV2 . . CASSEAVGDTQYF TGTGCCAGCAGTGAAGCCGTGGGAGATACGCAGTATTTT
TRBJ1-2 TRBV20-1 TRBD1 . CSARSLYRDRNYGYTF TGCAGTGCTAGGTCCCTATACCGGGACAGAAACTATGGCTACACCTTC
TRBJ2-6 TRBV12-3/TRBV12-4 . . CASRPGASGANVLTF TGTGCCAGCAGGCCGGGAGCCTCTGGGGCCAACGTCCTGACTTTC
TRBJ1-1 TRBV12-3/TRBV12-4 TRBD1 . CASSTGGSSGNTEAFF TGTGCCAGCAGTACAGGGGGCTCCAGTGGGAACACTGAAGCTTTCTTT
TRBJ2-1 TRBV7-3 . . CASRTGGDEQFF TGTGCCAGCAGAACAGGGGGGGATGAGCAGTTCTTC
TRBJ2-1 TRBV6-1 . many CASSSFFTYNEQFF TGTGCCAGCAGTTCCTTCTTTACCTACAATGAGCAGTTCTTC
TRBJ1-1 TRBV2 . many CASSEALPGLPNTEAFF TGTGCCAGCAGTGAAGCGCTTCCGGGGCTTCCTAACACTGAAGCTTTCTTT
TRBJ2-3 TRBV12-3/TRBV12-4 . many CASSLEFAGTDTQYF TGTGCCAGCAGTTTAGAGTTCGCGGGCACAGATACGCAGTATTTT
TRBJ1-1 TRBV19 . few CASSPYGMVNTEAFF TGTGCCAGTAGCCCTTATGGGATGGTGAACACTGAAGCTTTCTTT
TRBJ2-1 TRBV7-2 TRBD2 many CASSIRTSRDWGNEQFF TGTGCCAGCAGCATAAGGACTAGTCGAGATTGGGGCAATGAGCAGTTCTTC
TRBJ2-1 TRBV11-3 TRBD1 . CASSPTAGTGGYNEQFF TGTGCCAGCAGCCCGACCGCAGGGACAGGGGGCTACAATGAGCAGTTCTTC
TRBJ1-5 TRBV10-3 . few CAISESGDLNQPQHF TGTGCCATCAGTGAGTCTGGGGATCTCAATCAGCCCCAGCATTTT
TRBJ1-1 TRBV19 TRBD1 few CATTPGTGDTEAFF TGTGCCACCACCCCCGGGACAGGGGACACTGAAGCTTTCTTT
TRBJ2-5 TRBV10-3 . many CAISDIEGLHQETQYF TGTGCCATCAGTGACATCGAGGGGCTTCACCAAGAGACCCAGTACTTC
TRBJ2-7 TRBV3-1 . . CASSQAVRASYEQYF TGTGCCAGCAGCCAAGCGGTACGGGCTTCCTACGAGCAGTACTTC
TRBJ2-2 TRBV7-9 TRBD2 . CASSLYWEGLNTGELFF TGTGCCAGCAGCCTCTACTGGGAGGGGTTGAACACCGGGGAGCTGTTTTTT
TRBJ2-7 TRBV25-1 . . CASSEGQGEQYF TGTGCCAGCAGTGAAGGTCAAGGCGAGCAGTACTTC
TRBJ1-1 TRBV7-9 . . CASSLGPGQRTGEAFF TGTGCCAGCAGCTTAGGCCCCGGACAACGAACAGGTGAAGCTTTCTTT
TRBJ1-1 TRBV10-3 TRBD1 few CATSGTGYTEAFF TGTGCCACTTCCGGGACAGGGTACACTGAAGCTTTCTTT
TRBJ2-5 TRBV12-5 TRBD1 many CASGPTGVETQYF TGTGCTAGTGGCCCAACAGGGGTAGAGACCCAGTACTTC
TRBJ1-6 TRBV7-9 . many CASSLDFSGPQALHF TGTGCCAGCAGCTTAGATTTTTCCGGCCCCCAGGCCCTCCACTTT
TRBJ2-3 TRBV29-1 TRBD2 once CSVVPGLGYTDTQYF TGCAGCGTTGTCCCCGGACTAGGATACACAGATACGCAGTATTTT
TRBJ2-1 TRBV12-3/TRBV12-4 TRBD1 many CASSLGQGGYNEQFF TGTGCCAGCAGTTTGGGACAGGGAGGATACAATGAGCAGTTCTTC
TRBJ2-3 TRBV15 TRBD2 many CATSRASGGNTQYF TGTGCCACCAGCAGGGCTAGCGGGGGAAATACGCAGTATTTT